The 11 T cell receptor beta chains reported below all come from one sample, sequenced in a study of monozygotic twins with inflammatory bowel disease. After re-calling the 5' RACE reads, TCRdb lists one entry per CDR3 protein, DNA absent. In all, the sample yields over 200,000 distinct CDR3 sequences. The sequenced sample consisted of blood. The receptors stem from a human donor with ulcerative colitis or Crohn's disease, or a healthy co-twin of an affected twin (not recorded which).

The chain joins TRBV4-2 to TRBJ2-3; TCRdb's D call, TRBD2, is unchecked because there is no DNA. Germline V gene lookup returns CDR1 LGHNA and CDR2 YNFKEQ. CDR3 length: 17 amino acids. CDR3 loop: CASSQALAGMSTDTQYF.

The chain links TRBV12-3 or TRBV12-4 to TRBJ1-4; the TCRdb D gene call, TRBD1, has no DNA to confirm it. The CDR3 covers 14 residues. The CDR3 is CASSQGGPNEKLFF.

V gene TRBV5-1 combines with J gene TRBJ2-2. The CDR3 length is 15 residues. CDR1 is SGHRS, CDR2 YFSETQ, per germline. The CDR3 spells CASSLGYSPYRELFF.

The CDR3 sequence is CASSLGPGQAGNTIYF. The chain has TRBV18 and TRBJ1-3; the TCRdb call, TRBD1, lacks DNA for checking. This CDR3 is 16 amino acids long. Germline assignment: CDR1 KGHSH and CDR2 LQKENI. The full variable domain, in which reference TRBV18 and TRBJ1-3 provide the parts outside the CDR3, is NAGVMQNPRHLVRRRGQEARLRCSPMKGHSHVYWYRQLPEEGLKFMVYLQKENIIDESGMPKERFSAEFPKEGPSILRIQQVVRGDSAAYFCASSLGPGQAGNTIYFGEGSWLTVV.

The V and J genes are TRBV7-2 and TRBJ2-5. CDR1 and CDR2 (germline): SGHTA, FQGNSA. There are 14 residues in the CDR3. CDR3 amino acids: CASSLAVASGTQYF.

This rearrangement joins TRBV5-1 to TRBJ2-1; TCRdb's assignment of TRBD1 cannot be checked, as there is no DNA. Germline lookup yields CDR1 SGHRS and CDR2 YFSETQ. The CDR3 extends over 14 amino acids. The CDR3 reads CASTHRGDYNEQFF.

This CDR3 reads CASRQGLNTEAFF. This chain uses TRBV12-3 or TRBV12-4 with TRBJ1-1. The length of the CDR3 is 13 residues.

This rearrangement joins TRBV29-1 to TRBJ1-2; TCRdb returns TRBD1, unconfirmable since there is no DNA. This CDR3 region has 17 residues. Per germline, CDR1 SQVTM and CDR2 ANQGSEA. The CDR3 is CSVEDNPVGTGHYGYTF.

The chain links TRBV7-2 to TRBJ2-1; the D call from TCRdb, TRBD1, cannot be confirmed without DNA. Germline loops: CDR1 SGHTA, CDR2 FQGNSA. CDR3 length: 14 amino acids. The CDR3 sequence is CASSSYRGRNEQFF.

The rearrangement joins TRBV9 to TRBJ2-2; the D call from TCRdb, TRBD1, cannot be confirmed without DNA. The CDR3 extends over 17 amino acids. Germline CDR1 is SGDLS and CDR2 is YYNGEE. The CDR3 region is CASSVAGQGVNTGELFF.

The rearrangement joins TRBV4-1 to TRBJ2-5; the D call of TRBD2 rests on TCRdb alone, since no DNA is present to check it. The CDR3 contains 13 residues. Germline CDR1 and CDR2: MGHRA and YSYEKL. The CDR3 loop reads CASSRLPRETQYF.